This T cell receptor (beta chain) was profiled in a study of blood T cell repertoires in COVID-19. The J segment lost 5 bases and the V segment lost 3 bases, leaving 7 bases of the junction unmatched. The CDR3 sequence is 14 residues long. Germline V gene sequence: CDR1 KGHSH, CDR2 LQKENI. The repertoire was sequenced with immunoSEQ multiplex PCR; TCRdb's copy has only in-frame clones and lacks some. The data show roughly 230,000 clones, 85% seen once. This sequence joins TRBV18 and TRBJ2-7; 7 bases agree with TRBD1. The receptor was derived from an older woman with active or convalescent COVID-19. The source material was peripheral blood. The CDR3 loop reads CASSPGTAPNEQYF. For the CDR3, the DNA is TGTGCCAGCTCACCCGGGACAGCCCCAAACGAGCAGTACTTC. Filled out from reference TRBV18 and TRBJ2-7, the complete variable domain reads NAGVMQNPRHLVRRRGQEARLRCSPMKGHSHVYWYRQLPEEGLKFMVYLQKENIIDESGMPKERFSAEFPKEGPSILRIQQVVRGDSAAYFCASSPGTAPNEQYFGPGTRLTVT.